This T cell receptor (beta chain) originates from a study of blood T cell repertoires in COVID-19. Whole-study context: Samples representing acute and convalescent COVID-19 were sourced from the United States, Italy and Spain. PBMCs, B-cell-depleted T cells, or T cells were the source of the cDNA or gDNA that made up the material.

Original processing methods: Reference gene primer amplification gave estimated nucleated cell counts. Using immunoSEQ multiplex PCR, the repertoire was profiled, and TCRdb retains in-frame clones only, with some absent. The DNA was the basis for D and trimming; V, J and clone size are from that table. The sample contains approximately 140,000 clones, about 88% of which appear only once. Looked up from germline, CDR1 is MGHRA and CDR2 is YSYEKL. Trimming removed 5 bases at V and 4 bases at J, with 18 bases between. The CDR3 runs to 16 residues. This clonotype was sampled from a man aged 50 to 60 with active or convalescent COVID-19. Input material: peripheral blood. The chain uses TRBV4-1 and TRBJ2-1; tentative D call: TRBD2 (7 bases). The CDR3 bases are TGCGCCAGCAGCTCCGGGGGGCGGGAGCGTTACAATGAGCAGTTCTTC. It is translated as CASSSGGRERYNEQFF.